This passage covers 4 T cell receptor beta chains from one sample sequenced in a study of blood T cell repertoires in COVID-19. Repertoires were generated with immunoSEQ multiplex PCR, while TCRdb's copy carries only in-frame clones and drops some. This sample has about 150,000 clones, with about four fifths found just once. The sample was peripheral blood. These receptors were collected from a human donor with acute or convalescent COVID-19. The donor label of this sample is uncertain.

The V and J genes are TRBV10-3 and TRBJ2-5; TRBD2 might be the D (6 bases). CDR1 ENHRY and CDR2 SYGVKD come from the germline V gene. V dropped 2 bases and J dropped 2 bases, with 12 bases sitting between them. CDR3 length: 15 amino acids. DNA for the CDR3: TGTGCCATCAGTGAGACTCGGAGCGGGCAAGAGACCCAGTACTTC. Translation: CAISETRSGQETQYF.

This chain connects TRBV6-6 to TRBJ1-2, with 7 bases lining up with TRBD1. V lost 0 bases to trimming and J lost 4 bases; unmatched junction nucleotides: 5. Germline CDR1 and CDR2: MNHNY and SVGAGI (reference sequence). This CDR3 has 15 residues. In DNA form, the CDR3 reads TGTGCCAGCAGTTACTCAACAGGGGAAAGCTATGGCTACACCTTC. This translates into CASSYSTGESYGYTF.

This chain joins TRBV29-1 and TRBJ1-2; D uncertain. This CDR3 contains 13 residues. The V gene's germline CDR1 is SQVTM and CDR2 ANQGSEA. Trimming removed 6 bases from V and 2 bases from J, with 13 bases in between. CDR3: CSVALQLNYGYTF. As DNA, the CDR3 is TGCAGCGTCGCCTTACAGCTAAACTATGGCTACACCTTC. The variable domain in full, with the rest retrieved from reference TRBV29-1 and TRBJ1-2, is SAVISQKPSRDICQRGTSLTIQCQVDSQVTMMFWYRQQPGQSLTLIATANQGSEATYESGFVIDKFPISRPNLTFSTLTVSNMSPEDSSIYLCSVALQLNYGYTFGSGTRLTVV.

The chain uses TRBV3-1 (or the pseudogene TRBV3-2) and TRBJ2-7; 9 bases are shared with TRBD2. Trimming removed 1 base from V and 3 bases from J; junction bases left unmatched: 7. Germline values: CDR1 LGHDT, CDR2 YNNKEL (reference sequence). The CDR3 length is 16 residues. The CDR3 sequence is CASSQGASGNFYEQYF. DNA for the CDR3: TGTGCCAGCAGCCAAGGCGCTAGCGGGAACTTCTACGAGCAGTACTTC.